These 10 T cell receptor beta chains share one sample of origin, sequenced in a study of T cells after yellow fever vaccination. MiXCR, run by TCRdb on the 5' RACE reads, gives a single entry per CDR3 protein. The repertoire has 350,000 to 450,000 distinct CDR3 sequences, about 19% of them found once; the top ten carry roughly 19%. The sequencing used PBMCs, collected before the yellow fever booster vaccination. These receptors all stem from a man between 18 and 29 years old who received the YFV17D yellow fever vaccine.

The V and J genes are TRBV5-1 and TRBJ2-3, with D tentatively TRBD1 (7 bases). V was clipped by 0 bases and J by 1 base, with 15 bases between them. In germline, CDR1 is SGHRS, CDR2 YFSETQ. This CDR3 contains 17 residues. The DNA for the CDR3 is TGCGCCAGCAGCTTGGCCGGAGGGGGCGGGGGCACAGATACGCAGTATTTT. The encoded protein is CASSLAGGGGGTDTQYF. The full variable domain, with the rest looked up from reference TRBV5-1 and TRBJ2-3, is KAGVTQTPRYLIKTRGQQVTLSCSPISGHRSVSWYQQTPGQGLQFLFEYFSETQRNKGNFPGRFSGRQFSNSRSEMNVSTLELGDSALYLCASSLAGGGGGTDTQYFGPGTRLTVL.

The chain employs TRBV15 and TRBJ2-3; 14 bases agree with TRBD2. CDR3 length: 16 amino acids. Germline assignment: CDR1 LNHNV and CDR2 YYDKDF (reference sequence). V gave up 4 bases and J gave up 3 bases; unmatched junction bases: 3. The CDR3 loop is CATSKRLAGGTDTQYF. As DNA, the CDR3 is TGTGCCACCAGCAAACGACTAGCGGGGGGGACAGATACGCAGTATTTT.

In its sample, this clonotype was seen a few times. CDR3 sequence (DNA): TGTGCCAGCACACAGGGTAACACCGGGGAGCTGTTTTTT. It is translated as CASTQGNTGELFF. The chain recombines TRBV2 with TRBJ2-2, with TRBD1 as a possible D gene (6 bases). The V gene's germline CDR1 is SNHLY and CDR2 FYNNEI. The ends were cut back, 7 bases at V and 2 bases at J, with 8 bases in the middle. The CDR3 loop spans 13 amino acids.

In its sample, this clonotype was seen a few times. For the CDR3, the DNA is TGTGCCAGCAGCTTAGGGGGGACAGAGCAGTACGTC. This encodes CASSLGGTEQYV. The chain recombines TRBV7-9 with TRBJ2-7; a possible D gene is TRBD1 (6 bases). The CDR3 is made up of 12 amino acids. V was cut by 1 base and J by 7 bases, with 8 bases left in between. The germline gives CDR1 SEHNR, CDR2 FQNEAQ (reference sequence).

This chain connects TRBV29-1 to TRBJ1-2, with a possible D match to TRBD1 (6 bases). Per germline, CDR1 SQVTM and CDR2 ANQGSEA. The V gene lost 7 bases and the J gene lost 1 base, with 10 bases spanning the gap. The CDR3 is 12 amino acids. CDR3 region: CSARGLNYGYTF. CDR3 sequence (DNA): TGCAGCGCCAGGGGACTTAACTATGGCTACACCTTC.

This clonotype was recorded a few times. This chain connects TRBV7-3 to TRBJ2-3; 10 bases align to TRBD1. The CDR3 consists of 15 residues. J gave up 5 bases and V 4 bases, and 6 bases lay outside the gene matches. Germline V CDR1 and CDR2: SGHTA, FQGTGA. The CDR3 protein is CASSSDRGQGDTQYF. DNA for the CDR3: TGTGCCAGCAGCTCAGACAGGGGGCAGGGAGATACGCAGTATTTT.

V is TRBV6-5 and J is TRBJ2-1; D is undetermined. The CDR3 extends over 13 amino acids. V lost 1 base and J lost 15, with 16 bases in between. Germline-derived CDR1 and CDR2 are MNHEY and SVGAGI. The CDR3 here is CASSYFQASKLFF. Written as DNA, the CDR3 is TGTGCCAGCAGTTACTTCCAGGCCTCTAAACTGTTCTTC.

This clonotype was seen ten or more times. The rearrangement uses TRBV2 and TRBJ2-4; D is possibly TRBD2 (5 bases). Between the trimmed V and J ends, which lost 2 bases and 3 bases, there was a span of 8 bases. The CDR3 contains 14 residues. Germline CDR1 SNHLY, CDR2 FYNNEI. The chain's CDR3 is CASSELEVKNIQYF. CDR3 coding DNA: TGTGCCAGCAGTGAATTGGAGGTCAAAAACATTCAGTACTTC. The full variable domain, its missing parts supplied by reference TRBV2 and TRBJ2-4, is EPEVTQTPSHQVTQMGQEVILRCVPISNHLYFYWYRQILGQKVEFLVSFYNNEISEKSEIFDDQFSVERPDGSNFTLKIRSTKLEDSAMYFCASSELEVKNIQYFGAGTRLSVL.

This clonotype was observed a handful of times. This rearrangement joins TRBV3-1 to TRBJ1-3; a possible D gene is TRBD1 (5 bases). The germline gives CDR1 LGHDT, CDR2 YNNKEL (reference sequence). The length of the CDR3 is 15 residues. V was cut by 3 bases and J by 4 bases, with 13 bases left in between. The CDR3 here is CASSQARRGGNTIYF. The CDR3 DNA sequence: TGTGCCAGCAGCCAGGCTAGGAGGGGAGGAAACACCATATATTTT.

Concerning this clonotype itself: Sequence at one end of the junction differs from germline and may be a read error. The V gene is TRBV4-3, the J gene TRBJ1-4; no clear D gene. This CDR3 region has 15 residues. CDR1 is LGHNA, CDR2 YSLEER, per germline. CDR3 bases: TGCGCCAGCTGCCAAGACTGGACGCGATTCGGAAAACTGTTTTTT. Amino acids: CASCQDWTRFGKLFF.